This record covers a single T cell receptor beta chain. The data are from a study of blood T cell repertoires in COVID-19. For the study at large: Sources were T cells, B-cell-depleted T cells, or PBMCs; the material itself was cDNA or gDNA.

Germline V CDR1 and CDR2: SGHTA, FQGTGA. The CDR3 is made up of 14 amino acids. Between the trimmed V and J ends, which lost 4 bases and 4 bases, there was a span of 13 bases. Original handling: Reference gene primer amplification gave nucleated cell count estimates. The data were produced by immunoSEQ multiplex PCR, yet TCRdb's version contains in-frame clones alone and is incomplete. V and J calls and clone size are as listed in that table; D and trimming were resolved from the DNA. The sample shows about 70,000 clones, more than 75% of them seen only once. Source material: peripheral blood. This receptor was taken from a woman aged 55-70 years with acute or convalescent COVID-19. The V call is TRBV7-3, the J call TRBJ2-5; D possibly corresponds to TRBD1 (5 bases). The CDR3 region has the DNA TGTGCCAGCAGCTCAAGGAAAGGGGCAGAGACCCAGTACTTC. Residues: CASSSRKGAETQYF.